The 20 T cell receptor beta chains in this list originate from one sample, sequenced in a study of metastatic and nonmetastatic thyroid tumors. None of the patients had undergone any treatment ahead of thyroid surgery. Via MiXCR, TCRdb re-called the PCR reads. The sample lists about 9,500 clones; about 30% were seen once. The sequenced sample was tumor tissue. The source of these receptors is a female donor with papillary thyroid cancer or a benign thyroid nodule (not recorded which). Some clones in this sample may be carry-over from other donors' samples.

The chain is built from TRBV7-9 and TRBJ2-7; D call uncertain. CDR1 and CDR2 from the germline V gene are SEHNR and FQNEAQ (reference sequence). Trimming took 5 bases from V and 0 from J, leaving 11 bases between them. The CDR3 extends over 14 amino acids. The CDR3 is CASSAVLSSYEQYF. The CDR3 DNA is TGTGCCAGCAGCGCCGTTTTGAGCTCCTACGAGCAGTACTTC.

This clone was seen a handful of times. The chain is built from TRBV6-1 and TRBJ1-6, with 8 positions matching TRBD1. V gave up 4 bases and J gave up 7 bases; unmatched junction bases: 3. Germline-derived CDR1 and CDR2 are MNHNS and SASEGT. The CDR3 length is 14 residues. Written as DNA, the CDR3 is TGTGCCAGCAGTGCATGGACAGGGAATTCACCCCTCCACTTT. It encodes CASSAWTGNSPLHF.

The chain couples TRBV27 to TRBJ2-7; D is uncertain. The V end lost 5 bases, the J end lost 2 bases, and 16 bases lay between the germline ends. CDR1 MNHEY and CDR2 SMNVEV come from the germline V gene (reference sequence). The CDR3 extends over 15 amino acids. The CDR3 loop reads CASSPDLGRAYEQYF. CDR3 DNA sequence: TGTGCCAGCAGTCCCGATCTGGGCCGTGCCTACGAGCAGTACTTC.

The table lists this clone with many counts. The chain recombines TRBV5-8 with TRBJ2-3; D might be TRBD1 (6 bases). Germline V gene data show CDR1 as SGHTS and CDR2 as YDEGEE. Trimming left V 5 bases short and J 0 bases short, with 19 bases between. The CDR3 sequence is 17 residues long. CDR3 residues: CASSQGLTGYSTDTQYF. DNA for the CDR3: TGTGCCAGCAGTCAGGGGTTGACAGGTTATAGCACAGATACGCAGTATTTT.

A few counts support this clone. This chain uses TRBV27 with TRBJ2-7, with D hard to call. The CDR3 sequence is 15 residues long. Germline CDR1 and CDR2: MNHEY and SMNVEV (reference sequence). V was cut by 5 bases and J by 7 bases, with 21 bases left in between. DNA of the CDR3: TGTGCCAGCAGTCTTCGACCCCCCCCGGGTTGGGAGCAGTACTTC. Residues: CASSLRPPPGWEQYF.

This clone has a handful of counts. The chain has TRBV27 and TRBJ1-1; D possibly corresponds to TRBD1 (6 bases). Looked up from germline, CDR1 is MNHEY and CDR2 is SMNVEV (reference sequence). This CDR3 contains 13 residues. V lost 4 bases and J 6 bases, leaving 12 bases between the germline ends. The CDR3 here is CASSWGGGAEAFF. CDR3 in DNA: TGTGCCAGCAGTTGGGGCGGGGGCGCTGAAGCTTTCTTT.

This clone was recorded many times. The CDR3 sequence is CSVVSRLGNEQFF. The CDR3 DNA sequence: TGCAGCGTTGTCTCTAGGTTGGGAAATGAGCAGTTCTTC. The chain links TRBV29-1 to TRBJ2-1; D ambiguous. Trimming took off 4 bases at V and 7 bases at J, with 14 bases between the two ends. CDR3 size: 13 residues. The germline gives CDR1 SQVTM, CDR2 ANQGSEA.

The chain uses TRBV20-1 and TRBJ1-3; TRBD1 might be the D (5 bases). The CDR3 spans 13 residues. V dropped 0 bases and J dropped 2 bases, with 5 bases sitting between them. Germline V lookup: CDR1 DFQATT, CDR2 SNEGSKA (reference sequence). CDR3 DNA: TGCAGTGCTAGAGAGGGGCCTGGAAACACCATATATTTT. Translation gives CSAREGPGNTIYF.

CDR3 region: CASNAGRTDTQYF. CDR3 bases: TGTGCCAGTAATGCAGGGCGCACAGATACGCAGTATTTT. The chain carries TRBV19 and TRBJ2-3; D possibly corresponds to TRBD1 (5 bases). Germline V lookup: CDR1 LNHDA, CDR2 SQIVND (reference sequence). The ends were cut back, 7 bases at V and 1 base at J, with 9 bases in the middle. The CDR3 loop spans 13 amino acids.

Comments on this clone: The junction does not match germline at one end; this may be a read error. J is TRBJ2-3 and V is TRBV6-6; 14 nucleotides agree with TRBD2. This CDR3 contains 18 residues. Germline V gene sequence: CDR1 MNHNY, CDR2 SVGAGI (reference sequence). The CDR3 region has the DNA TGTGCCATCAGTTACAGACCCCCGGGACTAGCGGGAGCAGATACCCAGTATTTT. Translating it yields CAISYRPPGLAGADTQYF.

Concerning this clone: The junction differs from germline at one of its ends, possibly a read error. The CDR3 sequence is CASRTGESEQFF. In DNA, the CDR3 is TGTGCCAGCAGAACTGGGGAGAGTGAGCAGTTCTTT. This sequence joins TRBV6-1 and TRBJ2-1, with D perhaps TRBD2 (5 bases). The germline CDR1 and CDR2 sequences are MNHNS and SASEGT. This CDR3 has 12 residues.

This clone has at least ten counts. V usage is TRBV18 and J usage is TRBJ1-1; D might be TRBD1 (6 bases). CDR1 and CDR2 (germline): KGHSH, LQKENI. This CDR3 is built from 13 residues. V lost 2 bases and J 4 bases, leaving 8 bases between the germline ends. The CDR3 nucleotides are TGTGCCAGCTCACCATCGGACAGCACTGAAGCTTTCTTT. It yields the protein CASSPSDSTEAFF.

This sequence joins TRBV7-3 and TRBJ2-1; the D is unclear. Looked up from germline, CDR1 is SGHTA and CDR2 is FQGTGA. V dropped 3 bases and J dropped 9 bases, with 9 bases sitting between them. The CDR3 loop spans 12 amino acids. The CDR3 spells CASSFTNFEQFF. The CDR3 DNA reads as TGTGCCAGCAGCTTTACAAACTTTGAGCAGTTCTTC.

In nucleotides, the CDR3 is TGTGCCAGTAGTATATGGGGAGTAGCGGGAGGTTATGAGCAGTTCTTC. Encoded protein: CASSIWGVAGGYEQFF. The chain combines TRBV19 with TRBJ2-1; 10 bases agree with TRBD2. The CDR3 runs to 16 residues. The trim removed 2 bases at V and 8 bases at J, leaving 9 bases unmatched. CDR1 is LNHDA and CDR2 is SQIVND in the germline V gene (reference sequence). Filled out from reference TRBV19 and TRBJ2-1, the complete variable domain reads DGGITQSPKYLFRKEGQNVTLSCEQNLNHDAMYWYRQDPGQGLRLIYYSQIVNDFQKGDIAEGYSVSREKKESFPLTVTSAQKNPTAFYLCASSIWGVAGGYEQFFGPGTRLTVL.

The chain employs TRBV30 and TRBJ2-5, with 7 nucleotides matching TRBD1. This CDR3 has 14 amino acids. Germline lookup yields CDR1 GTSNPN and CDR2 SVGIG (reference sequence). Trimming took 2 bases from V and 5 from J; bases not matched to a gene: 8. CDR3 in DNA: TGTGCCTGGAGTCTTAATGACAGGGTTGAGACCCAGTACTTC. It codes for CAWSLNDRVETQYF.

J is TRBJ2-7 and V is TRBV10-3; 8 bases fit TRBD1. Germline CDR1 and CDR2: ENHRY and SYGVKD. The CDR3 is 17 amino acids. Trimming took 11 bases from V and 5 from J; bases not matched to a gene: 23. The CDR3, as DNA: TGTGCCTCCCCATCAGCAAATGGACAGGGTGCTCTTGACGAGCAGTACTTC. This translates into CASPSANGQGALDEQYF.

This chain uses TRBV28 with TRBJ2-2, with TRBD2 identical over 9 bases. The V gene end was trimmed by 7 bases and the J gene end by 7 bases; junction bases not matched to a gene: 10. Germline lookup yields CDR1 MDHEN and CDR2 SYDVKM. The CDR3 covers 15 residues. CDR3: CASKVAGGPDGELFF. The CDR3 DNA reads as TGTGCCAGCAAAGTTGCGGGAGGGCCTGACGGGGAGCTGTTTTTT.

This clone is medium-sized (0.01 to 0.1%) in the sample. This rearrangement joins TRBV6-5 to TRBJ1-1; D gene uncertain. The CDR3 runs 14 residues. The ends were cut back, 2 bases at V and 0 bases at J, with 7 bases in the middle. Germline V gene data show CDR1 as MNHEY and CDR2 as SVGAGI. CDR3 in amino acids: CASSYGKVNTEAFF. CDR3 bases: TGTGCCAGCAGTTACGGAAAGGTGAACACTGAAGCTTTCTTT.

This clone was detected many times. V and J are TRBV20-1 and TRBJ2-2; D uncertain. Looked up from germline, CDR1 is DFQATT and CDR2 is SNEGSKA (reference sequence). V gave up 6 bases and J gave up 2 bases, with 7 bases separating them. This CDR3 has 12 residues. The CDR3 sequence is CSAPHNTGELFF. The CDR3 bases are TGCAGTGCCCCGCACAACACCGGGGAGCTGTTTTTT.

This clone was picked up many times. The rearrangement joins TRBV5-1 to TRBJ2-3; D unclear. This CDR3 comprises 14 residues. Trimming removed 2 bases from V and 6 bases from J, with 13 bases in between. Germline V gene sequence: CDR1 SGHRS, CDR2 YFSETQ. CDR3 coding DNA: TGCGCCAGCAGCTTTAGCCGGTTCGAGGATACGCAGTATTTT. Translation: CASSFSRFEDTQYF.